This T cell receptor (beta chain) was found in a study of CD8+CD57+ T cells in acquired aplastic anemia (dated 2018 in TCRdb). A note on the overall study: DNA extracted from sorted CD4+ and CD8+ cells had a mean of roughly 3.4 ug, with a range of about 0.18 to 27.4 ug. CD8+CD57+ expansion was defined as frequency above the mean frequency observed in healthy subjects. What the research found in general, with its limitations: Roughly 30 CD8+ CDR3 sequences were found to be shared between patients and controls, but these sequences appeared to be highly expressed in patients and within the immunodominant clones of the patients. Patients and healthy controls showed no significant difference in CD8+ Simpson's diversity (P=0.060).

TCR beta VDJ combination and CDR3 sequence profiling used genomic DNA as the template. An Illumina HiSeq 2000 was the platform used for TCR repertoire sequencing. The paper's data handling went like this. TRBV/TRBJ rearrangement plots, CDR3 size and DJ length profiles, and Simpson's diversity index were used to assess repertoires. The immunodominant clone was defined as the most abundant DNA sequence in deep sequencing data. CDR3 amino acid sequences were checked for sharing between subjects and were compared against published repertoires and the VDJdb database. TCRdb applied fastp at Q25 and MiXCR to the public reads, then kept only in-frame beta chains. Rows with a matching CDR3 protein are joined into one entry that keeps the most common DNA and genes. TCRdb, not the original authors, processed these V and J calls. Within this sample are around 200,000 distinct CDR3 sequences, with less than 65% of them counted one time only. About 44% of the sample is held by the ten biggest clonotypes.

Patients chosen for sequencing had shown expansion of CD8+CD57+ cells by flow cytometry. Every patient had a diagnosis of severe acquired aplastic anemia based on International Study of Aplastic Anemia and Agranulocytosis and Camitta criteria. Patients had received no therapy at the time of blood sampling. TCR repertoires of sorted CD4+ and CD8+ blood T cells from severe aplastic anemia patients and healthy subjects were deep-sequenced in the study. Patients were enrolled in the USA under clinicaltrials.gov protocols 00001620, 01623167, 00001397, 00071045, 00081523 and 00961064. Ficoll-Paque density gradient centrifugation was used to isolate peripheral blood mononuclear cells. CD4+ and CD8+ T cells were sorted by FACS or magnetic beads before DNA extraction. This clonotype was recorded many times. Its antigen remains unidentified. The input lacks base qualities; no much larger clone sits a single base away.

This clonotype was sampled from a human donor with aplastic anemia. The sequencing input was sorted CD4+, CD8+, or CD8+CD57+ T cells (not recorded which) from PBMCs.

At the DNA level, the sequence is TGTGCCAGTAGTCTTTCGGAAAACACTGAAGCTTTCTTT. It translates to CASSLSENTEAFF. This chain joins TRBV19 to TRBJ1-1; the D gene identity is not certain. V is reduced by 5 bases and J by 2 bases, leaving a spacing of 9 bases between them. CDR3 length: 13 amino acids, cysteine to phenylalanine. Only CDR3 DNA remains: 39 bases, in frame from the first base. CDR1 LNHDA and CDR2 SQIVND were looked up in the germline V gene (reference sequence).